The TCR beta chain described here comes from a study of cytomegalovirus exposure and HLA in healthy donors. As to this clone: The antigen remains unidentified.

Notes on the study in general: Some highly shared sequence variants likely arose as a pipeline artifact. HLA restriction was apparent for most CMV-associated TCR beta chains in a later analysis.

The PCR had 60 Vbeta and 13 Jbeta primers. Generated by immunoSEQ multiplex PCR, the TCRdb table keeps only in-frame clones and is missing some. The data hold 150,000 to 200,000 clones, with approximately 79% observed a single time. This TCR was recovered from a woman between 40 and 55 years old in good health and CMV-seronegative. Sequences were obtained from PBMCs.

CDR3: CASSHPQGGNQPQHF. CDR3 bases: TGTGCCAGCAGCCACCCGCAGGGCGGCAATCAGCCCCAGCATTTT. V is TRBV28 and J is TRBJ1-5; possible D gene TRBD1, 5 bases. Germline CDR1 reads MDHEN; CDR2 reads SYDVKM. The CDR3 runs to 15 residues. V lost 6 bases and J 2 bases, leaving 14 bases between the germline ends.